Below, one TCR beta chain is given with its context. Its cognate antigen is unknown. CDR3 size: 14 residues. Germline CDR1 reads MNHNS; CDR2 reads SASEGT. V lost 6 bases, J lost 3 bases, and 4 bases stayed unmatched. This entry belongs to a study of graft-versus-host responses after intestinal transplantation. Assay used: immunoSEQ multiplex PCR; TCRdb lists only in-frame clones, some missing. The sample contains about 100,000 clones, more than 85% of which appear only once. This chain uses TRBV6-1 with TRBJ2-2; 7 bases agree with TRBD2. This TCR was sampled from a human donor who was the organ donor for an intestinal transplant. Material: unstimulated CD4+ T cells sorted from spleen or lymph node cells, obtained before transplant. The CDR3 bases are TGTGCCAGCAGAGCGGGAAGGGACACCGGGGAGCTGTTTTTT. Its translation is CASRAGRDTGELFF.